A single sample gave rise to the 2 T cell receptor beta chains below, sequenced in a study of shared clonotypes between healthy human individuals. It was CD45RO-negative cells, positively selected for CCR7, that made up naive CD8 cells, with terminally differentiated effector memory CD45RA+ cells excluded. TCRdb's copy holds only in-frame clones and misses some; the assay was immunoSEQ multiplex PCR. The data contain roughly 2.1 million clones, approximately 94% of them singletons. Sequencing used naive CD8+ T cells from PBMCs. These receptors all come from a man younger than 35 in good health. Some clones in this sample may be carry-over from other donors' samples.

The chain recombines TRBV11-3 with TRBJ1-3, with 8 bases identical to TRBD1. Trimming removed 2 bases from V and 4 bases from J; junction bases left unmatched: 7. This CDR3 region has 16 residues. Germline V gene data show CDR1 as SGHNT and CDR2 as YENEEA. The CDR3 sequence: CASSLQGAREGNTIYF. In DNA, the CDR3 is TGTGCCAGCAGCTTACAGGGGGCTCGAGAAGGAAACACCATATATTTT.

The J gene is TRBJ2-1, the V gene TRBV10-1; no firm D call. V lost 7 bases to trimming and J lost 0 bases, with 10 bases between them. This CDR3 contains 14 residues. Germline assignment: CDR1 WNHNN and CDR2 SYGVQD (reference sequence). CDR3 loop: CASTSESSYNEQFF. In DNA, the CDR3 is TGCGCCAGCACCAGCGAGAGCTCCTACAATGAGCAGTTCTTC.